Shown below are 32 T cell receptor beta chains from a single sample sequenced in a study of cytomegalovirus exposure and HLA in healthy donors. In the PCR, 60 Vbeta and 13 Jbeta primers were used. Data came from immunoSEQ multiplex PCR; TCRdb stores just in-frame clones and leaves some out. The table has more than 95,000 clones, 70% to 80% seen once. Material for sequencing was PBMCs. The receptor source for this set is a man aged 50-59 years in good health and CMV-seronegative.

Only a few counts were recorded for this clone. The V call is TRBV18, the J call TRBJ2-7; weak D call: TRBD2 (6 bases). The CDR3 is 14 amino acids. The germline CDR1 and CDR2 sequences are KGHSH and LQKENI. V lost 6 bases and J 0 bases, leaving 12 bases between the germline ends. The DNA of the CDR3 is TGTGCCAGCTCCCGCGGGGTTAGCTCCTACGAGCAGTACTTC. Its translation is CASSRGVSSYEQYF.

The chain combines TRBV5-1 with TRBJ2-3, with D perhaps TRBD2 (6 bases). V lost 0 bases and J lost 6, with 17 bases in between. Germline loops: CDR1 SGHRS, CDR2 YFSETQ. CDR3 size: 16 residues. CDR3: CASSLVPGSPVDTQYF. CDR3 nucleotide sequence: TGCGCCAGCAGCTTGGTTCCCGGGAGCCCCGTGGATACGCAGTATTTT. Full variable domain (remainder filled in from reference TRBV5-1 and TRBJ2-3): KAGVTQTPRYLIKTRGQQVTLSCSPISGHRSVSWYQQTPGQGLQFLFEYFSETQRNKGNFPGRFSGRQFSNSRSEMNVSTLELGDSALYLCASSLVPGSPVDTQYFGPGTRLTVL.

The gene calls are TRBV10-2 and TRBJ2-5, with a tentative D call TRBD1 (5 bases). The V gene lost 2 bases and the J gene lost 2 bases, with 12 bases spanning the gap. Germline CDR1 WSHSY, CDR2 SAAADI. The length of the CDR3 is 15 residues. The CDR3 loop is CASSEQGLPQETQYF. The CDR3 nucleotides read TGCGCCAGCAGTGAGCAGGGTCTACCTCAAGAGACCCAGTACTTC.

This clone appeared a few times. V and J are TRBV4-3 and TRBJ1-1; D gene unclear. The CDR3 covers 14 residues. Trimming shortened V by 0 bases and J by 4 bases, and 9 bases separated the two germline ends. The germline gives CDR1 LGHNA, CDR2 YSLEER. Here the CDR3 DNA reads TGCGCCAGCAGCCAAGATCGTGAGAGCACTGAAGCTTTCTTT. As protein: CASSQDRESTEAFF.

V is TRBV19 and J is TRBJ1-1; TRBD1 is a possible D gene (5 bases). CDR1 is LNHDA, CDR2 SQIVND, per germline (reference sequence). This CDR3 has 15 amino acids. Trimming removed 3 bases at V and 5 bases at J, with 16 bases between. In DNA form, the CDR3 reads TGTGCCAGTAGTATCGAGAGGGGAGGGGATACTGAAGCTTTCTTT. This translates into CASSIERGGDTEAFF.

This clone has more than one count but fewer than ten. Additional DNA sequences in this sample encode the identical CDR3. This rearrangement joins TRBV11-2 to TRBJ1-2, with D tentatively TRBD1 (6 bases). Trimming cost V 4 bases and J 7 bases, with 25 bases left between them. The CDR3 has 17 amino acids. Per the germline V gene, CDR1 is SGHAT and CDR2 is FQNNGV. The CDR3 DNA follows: TGTGCCAGCAGCTCAGAGGCAGGCAGTGGGGGCTCTCCTGGCTACACCTTC. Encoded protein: CASSSEAGSGGSPGYTF.

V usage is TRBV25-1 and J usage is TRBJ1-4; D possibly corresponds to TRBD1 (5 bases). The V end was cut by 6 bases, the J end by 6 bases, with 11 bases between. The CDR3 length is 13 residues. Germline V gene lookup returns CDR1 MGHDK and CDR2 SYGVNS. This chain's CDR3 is CASSGAGDEKLFF. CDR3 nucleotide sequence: TGTGCCAGCAGCGGGGCGGGGGATGAAAAACTGTTTTTT.

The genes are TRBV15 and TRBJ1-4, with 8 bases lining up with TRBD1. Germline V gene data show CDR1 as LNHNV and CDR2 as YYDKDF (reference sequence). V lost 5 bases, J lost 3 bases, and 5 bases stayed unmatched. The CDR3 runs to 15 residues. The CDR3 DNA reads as TGTGCCACCAGCTGGGGGACAGGATCTAATGAAAAACTGTTTTTT. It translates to CATSWGTGSNEKLFF.

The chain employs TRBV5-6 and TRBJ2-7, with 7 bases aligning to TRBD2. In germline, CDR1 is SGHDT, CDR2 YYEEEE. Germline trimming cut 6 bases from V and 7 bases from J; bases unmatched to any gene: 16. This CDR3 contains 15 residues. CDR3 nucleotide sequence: TGTGCCAGCACCCGTCGAAGCGGGGCGACTTATGAGCAGTACTTC. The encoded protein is CASTRRSGATYEQYF.

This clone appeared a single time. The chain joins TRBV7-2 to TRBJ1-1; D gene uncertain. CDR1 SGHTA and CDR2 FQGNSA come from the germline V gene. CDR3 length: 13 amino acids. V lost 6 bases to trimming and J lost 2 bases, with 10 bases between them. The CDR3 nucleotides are TGTGCCAGCAGTTCCCAGGCAAACACTGAAGCTTTCTTT. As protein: CASSSQANTEAFF.

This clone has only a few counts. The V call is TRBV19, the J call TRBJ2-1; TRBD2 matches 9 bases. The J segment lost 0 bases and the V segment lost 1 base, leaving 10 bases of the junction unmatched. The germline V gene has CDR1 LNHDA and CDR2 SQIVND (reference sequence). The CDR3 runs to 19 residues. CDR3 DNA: TGTGCCAGTAGTATAGTTGGAGCGGGGGGTTTGAGCTCCTACAATGAGCAGTTCTTC. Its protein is CASSIVGAGGLSSYNEQFF. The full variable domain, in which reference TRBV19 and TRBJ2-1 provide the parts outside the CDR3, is DGGITQSPKYLFRKEGQNVTLSCEQNLNHDAMYWYRQDPGQGLRLIYYSQIVNDFQKGDIAEGYSVSREKKESFPLTVTSAQKNPTAFYLCASSIVGAGGLSSYNEQFFGPGTRLTVL.

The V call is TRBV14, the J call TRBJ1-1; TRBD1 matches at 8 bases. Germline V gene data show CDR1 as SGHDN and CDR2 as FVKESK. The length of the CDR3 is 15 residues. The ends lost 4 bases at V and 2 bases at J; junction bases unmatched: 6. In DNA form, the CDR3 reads TGTGCCAGCAGCCGGCATACAGGGGGAAACACTGAAGCTTTCTTT. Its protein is CASSRHTGGNTEAFF.

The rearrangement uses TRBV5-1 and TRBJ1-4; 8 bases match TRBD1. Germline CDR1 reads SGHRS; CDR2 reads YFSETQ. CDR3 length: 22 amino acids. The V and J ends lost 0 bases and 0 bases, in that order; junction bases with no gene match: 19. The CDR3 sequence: CASSLEARGLTPTGATNEKLFF. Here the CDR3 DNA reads TGCGCCAGCAGCTTGGAGGCCAGGGGGCTCACCCCGACCGGTGCAACTAATGAAAAACTGTTTTTT. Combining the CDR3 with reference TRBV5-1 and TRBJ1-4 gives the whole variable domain KAGVTQTPRYLIKTRGQQVTLSCSPISGHRSVSWYQQTPGQGLQFLFEYFSETQRNKGNFPGRFSGRQFSNSRSEMNVSTLELGDSALYLCASSLEARGLTPTGATNEKLFFGSGTQLSVL.

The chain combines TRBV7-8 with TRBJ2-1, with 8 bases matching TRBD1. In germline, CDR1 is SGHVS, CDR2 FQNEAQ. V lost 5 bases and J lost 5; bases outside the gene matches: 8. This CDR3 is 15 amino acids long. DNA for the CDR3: TGTGCCAGCAGCCCTGGGACAGGCTGGGACAATGAGCAGTTCTTC. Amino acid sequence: CASSPGTGWDNEQFF.

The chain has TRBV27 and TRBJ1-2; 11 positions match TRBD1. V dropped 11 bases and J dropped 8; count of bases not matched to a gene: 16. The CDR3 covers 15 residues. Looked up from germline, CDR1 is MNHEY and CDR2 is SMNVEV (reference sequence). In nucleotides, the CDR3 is TGTGCCTCTTCCCCCCCGGGACAGGGGGTCTGGGGCTACACCTTC. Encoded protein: CASSPPGQGVWGYTF.

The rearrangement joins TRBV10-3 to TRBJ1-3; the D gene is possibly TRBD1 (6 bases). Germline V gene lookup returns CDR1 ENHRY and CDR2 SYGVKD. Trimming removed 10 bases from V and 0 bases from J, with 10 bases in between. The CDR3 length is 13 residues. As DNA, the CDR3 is TGTGCCACCACAGGGCTCTCTGGAAACACCATATATTTT. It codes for CATTGLSGNTIYF.

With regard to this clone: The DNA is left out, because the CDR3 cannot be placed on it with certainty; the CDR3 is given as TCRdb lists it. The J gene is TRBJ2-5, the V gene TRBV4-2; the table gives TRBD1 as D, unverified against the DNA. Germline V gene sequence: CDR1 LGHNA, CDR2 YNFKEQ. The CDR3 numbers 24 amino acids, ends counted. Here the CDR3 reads CASSPFGTGARDPVLRARHATQYF.

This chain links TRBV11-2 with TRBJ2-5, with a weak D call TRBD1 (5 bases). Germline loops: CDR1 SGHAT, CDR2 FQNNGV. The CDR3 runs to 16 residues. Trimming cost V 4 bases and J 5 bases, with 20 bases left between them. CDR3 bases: TGTGCCAGCAGCTCCCTAATGGGCAGGGTGGGGGAGACCCAGTACTTC. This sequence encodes CASSSLMGRVGETQYF.

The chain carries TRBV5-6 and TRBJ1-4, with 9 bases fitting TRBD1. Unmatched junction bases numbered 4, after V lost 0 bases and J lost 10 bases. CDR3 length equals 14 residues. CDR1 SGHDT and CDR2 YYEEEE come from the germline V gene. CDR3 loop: CASSLDRGQRKLFF. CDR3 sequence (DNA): TGTGCCAGCAGCTTGGACAGGGGGCAGCGAAAACTGTTTTTT.

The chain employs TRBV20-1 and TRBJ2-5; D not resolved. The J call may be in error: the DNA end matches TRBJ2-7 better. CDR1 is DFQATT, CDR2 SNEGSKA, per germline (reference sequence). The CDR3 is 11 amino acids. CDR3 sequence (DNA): TGCAGTGCTAGAGATATTGCCGAGCAGTACTTC. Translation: CSARDIAEQYF.

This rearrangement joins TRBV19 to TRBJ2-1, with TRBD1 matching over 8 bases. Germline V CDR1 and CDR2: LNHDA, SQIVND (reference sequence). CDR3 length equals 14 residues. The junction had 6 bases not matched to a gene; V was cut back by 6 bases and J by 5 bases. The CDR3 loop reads CASSRQGADNEQFF. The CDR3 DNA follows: TGTGCCAGTAGCCGGCAGGGGGCCGACAATGAGCAGTTCTTC.

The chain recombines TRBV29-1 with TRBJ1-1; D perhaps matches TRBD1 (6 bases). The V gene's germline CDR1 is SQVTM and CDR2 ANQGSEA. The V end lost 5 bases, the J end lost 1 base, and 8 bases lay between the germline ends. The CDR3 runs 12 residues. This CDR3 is CSVRGGNTEAFF. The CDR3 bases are TGCAGCGTTAGGGGGGGGAACACTGAAGCTTTCTTT.

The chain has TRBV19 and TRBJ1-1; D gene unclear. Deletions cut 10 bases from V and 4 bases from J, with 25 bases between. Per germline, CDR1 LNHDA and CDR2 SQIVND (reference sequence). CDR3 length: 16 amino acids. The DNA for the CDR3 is TGTGCCACAACCTCTTACGTGGACGGGGAAATCACTGAAGCTTTCTTT. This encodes CATTSYVDGEITEAFF.

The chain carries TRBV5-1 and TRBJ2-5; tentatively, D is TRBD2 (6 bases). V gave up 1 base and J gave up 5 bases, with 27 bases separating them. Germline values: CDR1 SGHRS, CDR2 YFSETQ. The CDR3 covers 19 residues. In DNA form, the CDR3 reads TGCGCCAGCAGCTTGTCCGTAGGGCGCGGACTAACCGGAGCGGAGACCCAGTACTTC. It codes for CASSLSVGRGLTGAETQYF.

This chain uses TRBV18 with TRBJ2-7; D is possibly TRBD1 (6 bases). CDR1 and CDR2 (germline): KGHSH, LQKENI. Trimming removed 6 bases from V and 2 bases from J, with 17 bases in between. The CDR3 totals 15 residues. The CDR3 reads CASSQGQGYTYEQYV. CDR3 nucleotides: TGTGCCAGCTCGCAGGGGCAGGGTTATACCTACGAGCAGTACGTC.

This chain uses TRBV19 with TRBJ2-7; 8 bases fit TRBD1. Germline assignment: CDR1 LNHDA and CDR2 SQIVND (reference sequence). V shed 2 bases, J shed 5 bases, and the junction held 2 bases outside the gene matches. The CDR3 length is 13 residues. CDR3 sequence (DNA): TGTGCCAGTAGTATAAAACAGGGGGACGAGCAGTACGTC. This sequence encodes CASSIKQGDEQYV.

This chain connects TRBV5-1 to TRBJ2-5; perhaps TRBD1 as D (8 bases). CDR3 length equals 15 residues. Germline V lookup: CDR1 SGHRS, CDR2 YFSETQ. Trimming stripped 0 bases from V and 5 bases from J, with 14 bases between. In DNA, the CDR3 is TGCGCCAGCAGCTTGGCCGGACAGGGAGGGGAGACCCAGTACTTC. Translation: CASSLAGQGGETQYF.

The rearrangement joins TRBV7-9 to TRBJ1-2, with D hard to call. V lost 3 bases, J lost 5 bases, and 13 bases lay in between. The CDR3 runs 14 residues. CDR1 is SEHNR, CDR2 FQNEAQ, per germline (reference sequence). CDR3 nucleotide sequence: TGTGCCAGCAGCTTGTCATGGCAAACGTATGGCTACACCTTC. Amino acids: CASSLSWQTYGYTF.

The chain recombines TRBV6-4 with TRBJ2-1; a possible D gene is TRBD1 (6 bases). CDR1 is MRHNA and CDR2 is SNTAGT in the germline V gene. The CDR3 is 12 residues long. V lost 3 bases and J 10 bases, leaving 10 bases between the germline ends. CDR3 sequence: CASSEQGEEQFF. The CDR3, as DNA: TGTGCCAGCAGTGAACAGGGAGAAGAGCAGTTCTTC.

CDR3: CASTPKSGGQETQYF. The CDR3 DNA reads TGCGCCAGCACCCCAAAGTCCGGGGGCCAAGAGACCCAGTACTTC. The gene calls are TRBV4-1 and TRBJ2-5; a possible D gene is TRBD2 (6 bases). This CDR3 is 15 amino acids long. V gave up 7 bases and J gave up 1 base, with 16 bases separating them. The germline CDR1 and CDR2 sequences are MGHRA and YSYEKL.

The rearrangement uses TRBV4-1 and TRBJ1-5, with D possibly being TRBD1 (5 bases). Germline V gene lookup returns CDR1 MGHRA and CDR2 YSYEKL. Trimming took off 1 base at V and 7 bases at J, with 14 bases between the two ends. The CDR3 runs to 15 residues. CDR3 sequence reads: CASSQGGQGDQPQHF. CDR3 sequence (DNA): TGCGCCAGCAGCCAAGGTGGGCAGGGCGACCAGCCCCAGCATTTT.

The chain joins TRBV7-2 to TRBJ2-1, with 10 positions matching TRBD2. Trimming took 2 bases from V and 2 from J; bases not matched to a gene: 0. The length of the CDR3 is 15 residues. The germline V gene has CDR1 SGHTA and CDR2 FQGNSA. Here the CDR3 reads CASSLLAGAYNEQFF. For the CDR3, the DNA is TGTGCCAGCAGCTTACTAGCGGGGGCCTACAATGAGCAGTTCTTC.